This TCR beta chain was recorded in a study of control samples from healthy donors and cancer patients. Germline V gene lookup returns CDR1 LNHDA and CDR2 SQIVND (reference sequence). The CDR3 extends over 13 amino acids. V was shortened by 9 bases and J by 5 bases, with 13 bases between the two germline ends. Sequenced by immunoSEQ multiplex PCR; TCRdb stores in-frame clones only, minus some. The table has about 140,000 clones, about 90% seen once. The J gene is TRBJ1-4, the V gene TRBV19, with D perhaps TRBD1 (5 bases). The specimen sequenced was blood. The receptor was isolated from a man aged 18 to 35 in good health. CDR3 bases: TGTGCCAGCCGGGGGTTGGGGAATGAAAAACTGTTTTTT. It specifies CASRGLGNEKLFF.